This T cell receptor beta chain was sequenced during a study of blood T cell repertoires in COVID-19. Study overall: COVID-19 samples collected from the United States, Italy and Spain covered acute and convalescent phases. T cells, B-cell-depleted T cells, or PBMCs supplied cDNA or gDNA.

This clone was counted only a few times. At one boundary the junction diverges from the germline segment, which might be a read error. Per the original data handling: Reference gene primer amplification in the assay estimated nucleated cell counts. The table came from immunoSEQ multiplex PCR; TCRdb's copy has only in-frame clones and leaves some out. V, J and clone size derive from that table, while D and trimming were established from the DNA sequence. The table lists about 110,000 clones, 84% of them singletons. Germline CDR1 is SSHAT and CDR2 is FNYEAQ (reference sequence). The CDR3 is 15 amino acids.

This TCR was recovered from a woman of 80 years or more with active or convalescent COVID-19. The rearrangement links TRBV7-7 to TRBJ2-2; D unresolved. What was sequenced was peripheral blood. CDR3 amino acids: CASSSYFTNTGELFF. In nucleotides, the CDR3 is TGTGCTAGCAGCTCCTATTTTACGAACACCGGGGAGCTGTTTTTT.